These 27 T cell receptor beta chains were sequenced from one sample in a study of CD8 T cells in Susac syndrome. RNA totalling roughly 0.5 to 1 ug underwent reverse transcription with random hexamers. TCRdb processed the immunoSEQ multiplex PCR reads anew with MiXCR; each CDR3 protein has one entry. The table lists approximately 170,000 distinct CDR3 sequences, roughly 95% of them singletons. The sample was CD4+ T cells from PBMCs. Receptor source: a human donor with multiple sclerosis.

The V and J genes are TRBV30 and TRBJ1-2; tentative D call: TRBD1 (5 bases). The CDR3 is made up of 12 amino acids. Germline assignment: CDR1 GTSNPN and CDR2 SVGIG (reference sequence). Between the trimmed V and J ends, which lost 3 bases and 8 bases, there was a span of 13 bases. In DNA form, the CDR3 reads TGTGCCTGGAGGGCAGGGAAGAGCGGCTACACCTTC. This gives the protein CAWRAGKSGYTF.

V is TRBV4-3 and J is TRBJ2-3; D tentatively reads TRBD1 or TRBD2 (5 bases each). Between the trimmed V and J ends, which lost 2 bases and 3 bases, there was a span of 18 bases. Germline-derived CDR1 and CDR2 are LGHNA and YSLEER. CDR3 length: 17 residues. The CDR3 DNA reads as TGCGCCAGCAGCCAAACGAGAGTGGGAGACAGTACAGATACGCAGTATTTT. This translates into CASSQTRVGDSTDTQYF.

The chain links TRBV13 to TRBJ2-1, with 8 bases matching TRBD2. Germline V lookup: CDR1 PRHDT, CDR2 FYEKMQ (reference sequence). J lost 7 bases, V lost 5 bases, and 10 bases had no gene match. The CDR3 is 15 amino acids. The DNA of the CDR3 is TGTGCCAGCAGCCCCCGGCGGGAGGCTCGTAATGAGCAGTTCTTC. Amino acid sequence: CASSPRREARNEQFF.

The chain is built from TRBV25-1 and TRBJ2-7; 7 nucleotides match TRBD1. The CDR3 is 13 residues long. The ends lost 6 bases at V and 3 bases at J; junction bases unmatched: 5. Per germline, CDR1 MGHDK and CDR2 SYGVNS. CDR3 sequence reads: CASRGQVLYEQYF. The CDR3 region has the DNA TGTGCCAGCAGAGGACAGGTTCTCTACGAGCAGTACTTC.

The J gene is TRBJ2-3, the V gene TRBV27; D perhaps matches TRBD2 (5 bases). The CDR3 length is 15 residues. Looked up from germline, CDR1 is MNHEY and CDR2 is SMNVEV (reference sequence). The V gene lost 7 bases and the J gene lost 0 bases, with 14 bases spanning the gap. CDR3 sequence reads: CASTPSQFSTDTQYF. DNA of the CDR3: TGTGCCAGCACCCCTAGCCAGTTTAGCACAGATACGCAGTATTTT.

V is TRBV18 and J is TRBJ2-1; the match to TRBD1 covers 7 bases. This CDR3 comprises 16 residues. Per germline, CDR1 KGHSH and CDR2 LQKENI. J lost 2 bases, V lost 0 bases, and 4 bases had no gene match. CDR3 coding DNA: TGTGCCAGCTCACCACCGAACAGGGGACCCTACAATGAGCAGTTCTTC. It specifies CASSPPNRGPYNEQFF.

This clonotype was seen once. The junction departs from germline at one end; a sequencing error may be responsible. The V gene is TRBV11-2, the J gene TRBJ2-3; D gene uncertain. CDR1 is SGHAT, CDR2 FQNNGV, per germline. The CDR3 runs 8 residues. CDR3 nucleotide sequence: TGTGCCAGCAGCTTAGGAAGTTTT. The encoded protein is CASSLGSF.

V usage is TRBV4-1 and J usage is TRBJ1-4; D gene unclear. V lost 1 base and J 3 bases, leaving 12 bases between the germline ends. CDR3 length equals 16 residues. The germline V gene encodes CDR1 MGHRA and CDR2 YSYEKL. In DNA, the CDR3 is TGCGCCAGCAGCCAAGGAAGGGCGAGATCTAATGAAAAACTGTTTTTT. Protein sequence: CASSQGRARSNEKLFF.

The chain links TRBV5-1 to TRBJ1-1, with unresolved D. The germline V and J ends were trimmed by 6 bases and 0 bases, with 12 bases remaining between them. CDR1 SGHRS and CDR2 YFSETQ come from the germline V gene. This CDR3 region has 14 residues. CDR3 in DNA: TGCGCCAGCACAGCGGATAACATGAACACTGAAGCTTTCTTT. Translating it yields CASTADNMNTEAFF.

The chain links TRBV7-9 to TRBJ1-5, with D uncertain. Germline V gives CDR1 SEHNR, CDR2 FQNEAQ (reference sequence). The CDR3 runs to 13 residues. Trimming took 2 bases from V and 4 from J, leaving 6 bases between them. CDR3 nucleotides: TGTGCCAGCAGCTTACCGGGAAATCAGCCCCAGCATTTT. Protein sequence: CASSLPGNQPQHF.

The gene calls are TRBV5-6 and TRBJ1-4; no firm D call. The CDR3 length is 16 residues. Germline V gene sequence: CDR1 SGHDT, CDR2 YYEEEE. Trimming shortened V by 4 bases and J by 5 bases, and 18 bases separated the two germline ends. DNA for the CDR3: TGTGCCAGCAGCCATTCCCGTTCTGACTTGAATGAAAAACTGTTTTTT. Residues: CASSHSRSDLNEKLFF.

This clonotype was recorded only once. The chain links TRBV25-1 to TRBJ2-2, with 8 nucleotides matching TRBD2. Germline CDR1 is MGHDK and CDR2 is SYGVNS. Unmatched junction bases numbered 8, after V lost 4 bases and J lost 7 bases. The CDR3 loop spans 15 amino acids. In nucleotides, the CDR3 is TGTGCCAGCAGTGTCAGCGGGAGTCGGTTCGGGGAGCTGTTTTTT. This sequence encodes CASSVSGSRFGELFF.

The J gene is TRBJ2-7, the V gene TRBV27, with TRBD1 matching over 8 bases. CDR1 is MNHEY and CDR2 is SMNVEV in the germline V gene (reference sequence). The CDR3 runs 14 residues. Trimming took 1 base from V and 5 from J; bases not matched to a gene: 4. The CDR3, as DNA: TGTGCCAGCAGTTTATTGGGCAGGGGGCACGAGCAGTACTTC. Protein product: CASSLLGRGHEQYF.

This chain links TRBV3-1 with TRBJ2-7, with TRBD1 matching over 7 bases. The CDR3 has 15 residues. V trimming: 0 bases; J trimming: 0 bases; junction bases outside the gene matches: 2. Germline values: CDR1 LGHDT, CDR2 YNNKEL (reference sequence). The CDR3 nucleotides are TGTGCCAGCAGCCAAGAACAGGGGAGCTCCTACGAGCAGTACTTC. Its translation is CASSQEQGSSYEQYF.

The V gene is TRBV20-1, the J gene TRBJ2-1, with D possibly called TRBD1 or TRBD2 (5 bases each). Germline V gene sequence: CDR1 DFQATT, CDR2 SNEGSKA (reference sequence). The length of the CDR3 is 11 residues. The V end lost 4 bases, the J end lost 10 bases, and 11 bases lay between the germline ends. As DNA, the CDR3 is TGCAGTGCTATCCGCCGGGGCGAGCAGTTCTTC. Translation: CSAIRRGEQFF.

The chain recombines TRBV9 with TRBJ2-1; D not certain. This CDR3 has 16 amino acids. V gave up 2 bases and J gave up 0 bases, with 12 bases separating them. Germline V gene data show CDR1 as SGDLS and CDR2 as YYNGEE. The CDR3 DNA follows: TGTGCCAGCAGCGTTCATACCTGGAGCTCCTACAATGAGCAGTTCTTC. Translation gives CASSVHTWSSYNEQFF.

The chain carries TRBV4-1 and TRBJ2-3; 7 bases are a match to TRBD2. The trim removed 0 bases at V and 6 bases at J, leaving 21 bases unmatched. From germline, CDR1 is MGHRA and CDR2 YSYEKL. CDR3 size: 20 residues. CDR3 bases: TGCGCCAGCAGCCAAGATCTGGCTGGGGGGGGTCGTGCTCCCGGGGATACGCAGTATTTT. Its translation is CASSQDLAGGGRAPGDTQYF.

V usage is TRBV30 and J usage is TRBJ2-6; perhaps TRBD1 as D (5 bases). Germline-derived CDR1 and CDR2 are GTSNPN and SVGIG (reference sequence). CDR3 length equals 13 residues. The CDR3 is CARGTSGANVLTF. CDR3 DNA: TGTGCTAGGGGCACCTCTGGGGCCAACGTCCTGACTTTC.

CDR3 nucleotides: TGCAGCGTTGGGACAGGGCGCAACTTCACAGATACGCAGTATTTT. Encoded protein: CSVGTGRNFTDTQYF. The V gene is TRBV29-1, the J gene TRBJ2-3, with 8 bases matching TRBD1. The V segment lost 4 bases and the J segment 2 bases; nucleotides outside the gene matches: 8. The CDR3 spans 15 residues. The germline V gene encodes CDR1 SQVTM and CDR2 ANQGSEA.

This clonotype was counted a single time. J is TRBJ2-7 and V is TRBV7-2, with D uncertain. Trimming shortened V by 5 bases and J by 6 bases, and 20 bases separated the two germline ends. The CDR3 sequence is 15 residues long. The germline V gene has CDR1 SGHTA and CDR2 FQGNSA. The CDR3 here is CASSPRRGTRSEQYF. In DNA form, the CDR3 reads TGTGCCAGCAGCCCACGACGCGGTACCCGGAGCGAGCAGTACTTC. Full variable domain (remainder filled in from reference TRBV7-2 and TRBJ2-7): GAGVSQSPSNKVTEKGKDVELRCDPISGHTALYWYRQSLGQGLEFLIYFQGNSAPDKSGLPSDRFSAERTGGSVSTLTIQRTQQEDSAVYLCASSPRRGTRSEQYFGPGTRLTVT.

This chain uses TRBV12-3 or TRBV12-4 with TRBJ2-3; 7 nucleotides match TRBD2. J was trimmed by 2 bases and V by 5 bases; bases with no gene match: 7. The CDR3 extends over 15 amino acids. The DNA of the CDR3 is TGTGCCAGCAGTCCGAGCGGGATCCACACAGATACGCAGTATTTT. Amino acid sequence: CASSPSGIHTDTQYF.

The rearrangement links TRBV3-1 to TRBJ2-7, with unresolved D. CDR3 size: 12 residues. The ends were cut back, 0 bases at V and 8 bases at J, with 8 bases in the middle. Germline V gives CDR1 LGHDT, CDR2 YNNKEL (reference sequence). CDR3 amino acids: CASSQENRKQYF. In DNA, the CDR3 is TGTGCCAGCAGCCAAGAGAATAGGAAGCAGTACTTC.

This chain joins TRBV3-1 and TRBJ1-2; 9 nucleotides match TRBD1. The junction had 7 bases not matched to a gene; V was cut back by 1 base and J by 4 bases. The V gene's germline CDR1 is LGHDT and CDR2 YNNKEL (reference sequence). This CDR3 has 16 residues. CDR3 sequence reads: CASSQAGTGLIYGYTF. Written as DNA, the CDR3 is TGTGCCAGCAGCCAAGCGGGGACAGGGCTTATCTATGGCTACACCTTC.

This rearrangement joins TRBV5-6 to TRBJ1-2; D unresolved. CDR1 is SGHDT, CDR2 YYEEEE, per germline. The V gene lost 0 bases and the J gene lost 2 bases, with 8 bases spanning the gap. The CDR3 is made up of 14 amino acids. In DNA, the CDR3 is TGTGCCAGCAGCTTGGTTTCGGTGAACTATGGCTACACCTTC. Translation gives CASSLVSVNYGYTF. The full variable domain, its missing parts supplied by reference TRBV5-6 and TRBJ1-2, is DAGVTQSPTHLIKTRGQQVTLRCSPKSGHDTVSWYQQALGQGPQFIFQYYEEEERQRGNFPDRFSGHQFPNYSSELNVNALLLGDSALYLCASSLVSVNYGYTFGSGTRLTVV.

Here the CDR3 reads CASSITGQGAPTIDGYGYTF. The CDR3 nucleotides read TGTGCCAGTAGTATTACTGGACAGGGGGCGCCCACGATTGATGGTTATGGCTACACCTTC. This chain links TRBV19 with TRBJ1-2, with 11 bases that match TRBD1. The V gene end was trimmed by 3 bases and the J gene end by 5 bases; junction bases not matched to a gene: 20. Germline values: CDR1 LNHDA, CDR2 SQIVND (reference sequence). The CDR3 covers 20 residues.

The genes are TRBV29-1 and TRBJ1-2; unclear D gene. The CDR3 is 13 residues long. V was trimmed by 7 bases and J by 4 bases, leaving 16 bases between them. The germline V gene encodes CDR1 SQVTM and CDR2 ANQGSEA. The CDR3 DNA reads TGCAGCGCCATCGTCACGTTCGTCTATGGCTACACCTTC. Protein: CSAIVTFVYGYTF.

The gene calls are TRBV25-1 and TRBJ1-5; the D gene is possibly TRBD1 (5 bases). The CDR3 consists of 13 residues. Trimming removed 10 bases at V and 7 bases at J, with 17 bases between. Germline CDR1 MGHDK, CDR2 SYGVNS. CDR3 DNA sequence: TGTGCCACCTCAGGGACCGGGTGGCAGCCCCAGCATTTT. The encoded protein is CATSGTGWQPQHF.